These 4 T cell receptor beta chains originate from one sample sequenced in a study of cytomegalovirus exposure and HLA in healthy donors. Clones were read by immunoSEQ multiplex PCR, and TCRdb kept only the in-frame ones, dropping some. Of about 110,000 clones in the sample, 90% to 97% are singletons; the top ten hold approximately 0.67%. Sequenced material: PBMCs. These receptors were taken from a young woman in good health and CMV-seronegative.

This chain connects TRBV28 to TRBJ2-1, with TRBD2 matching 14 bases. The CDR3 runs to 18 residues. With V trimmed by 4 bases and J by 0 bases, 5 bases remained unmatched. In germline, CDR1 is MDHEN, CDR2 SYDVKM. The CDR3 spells CASSSTSGGESSYNEQFF. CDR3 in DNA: TGTGCCAGCAGTTCGACTAGCGGGGGGGAAAGCTCCTACAATGAGCAGTTCTTC.

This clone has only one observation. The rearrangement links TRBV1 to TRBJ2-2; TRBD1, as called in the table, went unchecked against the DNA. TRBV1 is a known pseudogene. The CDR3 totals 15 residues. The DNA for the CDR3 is TGCACCAGCAGCCATGACAGGGGAGTCACCGGGGAGCTGTTTTTT. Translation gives CTSSHDRGVTGELFF.

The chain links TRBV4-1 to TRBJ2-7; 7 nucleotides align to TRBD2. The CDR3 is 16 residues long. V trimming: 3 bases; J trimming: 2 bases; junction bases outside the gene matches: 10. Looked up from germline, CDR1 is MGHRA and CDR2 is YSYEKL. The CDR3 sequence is CASSQGSGAPPYEQYF. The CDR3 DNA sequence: TGCGCCAGCAGCCAGGGGAGCGGGGCGCCCCCCTACGAGCAGTACTTC.

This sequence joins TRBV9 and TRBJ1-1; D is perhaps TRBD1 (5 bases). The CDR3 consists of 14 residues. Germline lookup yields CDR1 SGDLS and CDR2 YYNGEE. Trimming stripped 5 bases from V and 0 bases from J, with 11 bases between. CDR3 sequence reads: CASRGPVLNTEAFF. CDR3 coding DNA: TGTGCCAGCAGGGGGCCGGTTTTGAACACTGAAGCTTTCTTT. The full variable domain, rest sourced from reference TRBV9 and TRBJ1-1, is DSGVTQTPKHLITATGQRVTLRCSPRSGDLSVYWYQQSLDQGLQFLIQYYNGEERAKGNILERFSAQQFPDLHSELNLSSLELGDSALYFCASRGPVLNTEAFFGQGTRLTVV.